Listed below are T cell receptor beta chains from one sample, sequenced in a study of early T cells in non-severe SARS-CoV-2 infection. Via MiXCR, TCRdb re-called the 5' RACE reads, giving one row per CDR3 protein. The table shows 80,000 to 95,000 distinct CDR3 sequences, with 12% to 15% occurring only once. The sample was whole blood. Every receptor here comes from an adult who was a healthcare worker with PCR-confirmed SARS-CoV-2 infection or an uninfected control (not recorded which). Each CDR3 is given with its conserved first and last residue. D genes are given only for firm matches. Size is omitted from some rows. Given values are once, few, many or a class for expanded clones.

CDR3 protein: CSASPTSTDTQYF
CDR3 DNA: TGCAGTGCTAGCCCGACTAGCACAGATACGCAGTATTTT
D gene: -
J gene: TRBJ2-3
clone size: many
V gene: TRBV20-1

CDR3 protein: CASSFGARPTDTQYF
CDR3 DNA: TGTGCCAGCAGTTTTGGGGCTAGACCTACGGATACGCAGTATTTT
D gene: -
J gene: TRBJ2-3
clone size: few
V gene: TRBV12-3/TRBV12-4

CDR3 protein: CASSYGLTTNTGELFF
CDR3 DNA: TGTGCCAGCAGCTACGGACTAACTACGAACACCGGGGAGCTGTTTTTT
D gene: -
J gene: TRBJ2-2
clone size: few
V gene: TRBV11-3

CDR3 protein: CASSLSPEAFF
CDR3 DNA: TGTGCCAGCAGCTTAAGCCCTGAAGCTTTCTTT
D gene: -
J gene: TRBJ1-1
clone size: few
V gene: TRBV7-9

CDR3 protein: CASSPRPLGRNTEAFF
CDR3 DNA: TGTGCCAGCAGCCCACGCCCACTCGGCAGGAACACTGAAGCTTTCTTT
D gene: -
J gene: TRBJ1-1
clone size: many
V gene: TRBV7-9

CDR3 protein: CSARDGQPRETQYF
CDR3 DNA: TGCAGTGCTAGAGACGGACAGCCTCGAGAGACCCAGTACTTC
D gene: -
J gene: TRBJ2-5
clone size: -
V gene: TRBV20-1

CDR3 protein: CASSQAGEFGANVLTF
CDR3 DNA: TGTGCCAGCAGCCAAGCTGGAGAATTTGGGGCCAACGTCCTGACTTTC
D gene: -
J gene: TRBJ2-6
clone size: few
V gene: TRBV4-2

CDR3 protein: CASSQGVGSYEQYF
CDR3 DNA: TGCGCCAGCAGCCAAGGGGTTGGTTCCTACGAGCAGTACTTC
D gene: -
J gene: TRBJ2-7
clone size: few
V gene: TRBV4-3

CDR3 protein: CASTQRRGDPYEQYF
CDR3 DNA: TGTGCCAGCACCCAAAGGCGCGGGGACCCCTACGAGCAGTACTTC
D gene: -
J gene: TRBJ2-7
clone size: many
V gene: TRBV27

CDR3 protein: CASSQDTVANYGYTF
CDR3 DNA: TGCGCCAGCAGCCAAGACACAGTTGCTAACTATGGCTACACCTTC
D gene: -
J gene: TRBJ1-2
clone size: -
V gene: TRBV4-3

CDR3 protein: CASRASGILFAAFF
CDR3 DNA: TGTGCCAGCCGGGCTAGCGGAATCTTATTCGCTGCTTTCTTT
D gene: -
J gene: TRBJ1-1
clone size: -
V gene: TRBV28

CDR3 protein: CASSDRDTGELFF
CDR3 DNA: TGTGCCAGCAGTGACAGGGACACCGGGGAGCTGTTTTTT
D gene: -
J gene: TRBJ2-2
clone size: many
V gene: TRBV6-4

CDR3 protein: CSAIKPAGPNNEQFF
CDR3 DNA: TGCAGTGCTATTAAACCGGCAGGGCCTAACAATGAGCAGTTCTTC
D gene: -
J gene: TRBJ2-1
clone size: -
V gene: TRBV20-1

CDR3 protein: CASSIDRGYTF
CDR3 DNA: TGTGCCAGCAGTATCGACAGGGGCTACACCTTC
D gene: -
J gene: TRBJ1-2
clone size: many
V gene: TRBV28

CDR3 protein: CASSLEATSNEQFF
CDR3 DNA: TGTGCCAGCAGCTTAGAGGCCACTTCGAATGAGCAGTTCTTC
D gene: -
J gene: TRBJ2-1
clone size: few
V gene: TRBV11-3

CDR3 protein: CASSRSSPRDRETQYF
CDR3 DNA: TGTGCCAGCAGTCGCAGCTCACCTCGGGACCGAGAGACCCAGTACTTC
D gene: -
J gene: TRBJ2-5
clone size: many
V gene: TRBV28

CDR3 protein: CASSPEVTGELFF
CDR3 DNA: TGTGCCAGCAGCCCAGAAGTCACCGGGGAGCTGTTTTTT
D gene: -
J gene: TRBJ2-2
clone size: few
V gene: TRBV7-2

CDR3 protein: CASSWGEGSRNYGYTF
CDR3 DNA: TGTGCTAGCAGCTGGGGAGAGGGGAGCCGCAACTATGGCTACACCTTC
D gene: -
J gene: TRBJ1-2
clone size: -
V gene: TRBV7-7

CDR3 protein: CSAPGTGREQYF
CDR3 DNA: TGCAGTGCTCCCGGGACAGGGAGGGAGCAGTACTTC
D gene: TRBD1
J gene: TRBJ2-7
clone size: -
V gene: TRBV20-1

CDR3 protein: CASSPRVRQETQYF
CDR3 DNA: TGTGCCAGCAGCCCCAGAGTTCGTCAAGAGACCCAGTACTTC
D gene: -
J gene: TRBJ2-5
clone size: -
V gene: TRBV5-5

CDR3 protein: CASSQDRGPPTDTQYF
CDR3 DNA: TGTGCCAGCAGCCAAGATCGAGGTCCCCCCACAGATACGCAGTATTTT
D gene: -
J gene: TRBJ2-3
clone size: few
V gene: TRBV4-2

CDR3 protein: CASVVNAPRSGNEQFF
CDR3 DNA: TGTGCCAGCGTAGTAAACGCTCCTCGTAGCGGAAATGAGCAGTTCTTC
D gene: -
J gene: TRBJ2-1
clone size: few
V gene: TRBV11-2

CDR3 protein: CASRPPGGKNTEAFF
CDR3 DNA: TGTGCCAGCAGACCACCGGGCGGAAAGAACACTGAAGCTTTCTTT
D gene: -
J gene: TRBJ1-1
clone size: once
V gene: TRBV12-3/TRBV12-4

CDR3 protein: CASSYRLAGASGANVLTF
CDR3 DNA: TGTGCCAGCAGCTACCGACTAGCGGGGGCCTCTGGGGCCAACGTCCTGACTTTC
D gene: TRBD2
J gene: TRBJ2-6
clone size: few
V gene: TRBV7-8

CDR3 protein: CAISDPRKGRIFYGYTF
CDR3 DNA: TGTGCCATCAGTGACCCTCGGAAGGGCCGAATCTTCTATGGCTACACCTTC
D gene: -
J gene: TRBJ1-2
clone size: -
V gene: TRBV10-3

CDR3 protein: CASRKQAWNTEAFF
CDR3 DNA: TGTGCCAGCAGGAAACAGGCGTGGAACACTGAAGCTTTCTTT
D gene: -
J gene: TRBJ1-1
clone size: -
V gene: TRBV28

CDR3 protein: CASSSARQVSDGYTF
CDR3 DNA: TGTGCCAGCAGTTCCGCCCGACAGGTTTCAGATGGCTACACCTTC
D gene: -
J gene: TRBJ1-2
clone size: -
V gene: TRBV28

CDR3 protein: CSVWTGVETQYF
CDR3 DNA: TGCAGCGTGTGGACAGGGGTAGAGACCCAGTACTTC
D gene: TRBD1
J gene: TRBJ2-5
clone size: -
V gene: TRBV29-1

CDR3 protein: CASSPDSGYGYTF
CDR3 DNA: TGTGCCAGCTCACCTGACAGCGGCTATGGCTACACCTTC
D gene: -
J gene: TRBJ1-2
clone size: -
V gene: TRBV18

CDR3 protein: CASSEWGGYTEAFF
CDR3 DNA: TGTGCCAGCAGTGAATGGGGGGGCTACACTGAAGCTTTCTTT
D gene: -
J gene: TRBJ1-1
clone size: -
V gene: TRBV6-1

CDR3 protein: CASSLSGANSPLHF
CDR3 DNA: TGTGCCAGCAGCTTAAGTGGAGCAAATTCACCCCTCCACTTT
D gene: -
J gene: TRBJ1-6
clone size: few
V gene: TRBV7-3

CDR3 protein: CASSPGLSTSGVNNEQFF
CDR3 DNA: TGTGCCAGCAGTCCCGGTCTGTCGACTAGCGGAGTCAACAATGAGCAGTTCTTC
D gene: TRBD2
J gene: TRBJ2-1
clone size: -
V gene: TRBV12-3/TRBV12-4

CDR3 protein: CASSQDLALPEAFF
CDR3 DNA: TGTGCCAGCAGCCAAGATCTAGCTCTGCCTGAAGCTTTCTTT
D gene: -
J gene: TRBJ1-1
clone size: few
V gene: TRBV4-2

CDR3 protein: CSVEDTGTEETQYF
CDR3 DNA: TGCAGCGTTGAAGATACCGGGACAGAAGAGACCCAGTACTTC
D gene: TRBD1
J gene: TRBJ2-5
clone size: -
V gene: TRBV29-1

CDR3 protein: CASSQVQSTEAFF
CDR3 DNA: TGCGCCAGCAGCCAAGTCCAGAGTACTGAAGCTTTCTTT
D gene: -
J gene: TRBJ1-1
clone size: few
V gene: TRBV4-1

CDR3 protein: CASSRDGGTDTQYF
CDR3 DNA: TGCGCCAGCAGCCGGGACGGAGGCACAGATACGCAGTATTTT
D gene: -
J gene: TRBJ2-3
clone size: many
V gene: TRBV4-3